Following are 4 T cell receptor beta chains from one sample sequenced in a study of blood T cells in healthy people across ages. Together with a sample-barcoded 5' primer, a J-beta primer mix was included in a second PCR lasting about 7 to 12 cycles. TCRdb fed the 5' RACE reads into MiXCR, producing one record per CDR3 protein. The sample consists of 1.5 million to 2 million distinct CDR3 sequences, about 49% of them appearing once. The sequenced sample was blood. The receptor source for this set is a woman aged 40 to 50 in good health.

The rearrangement links TRBV20-1 to TRBJ2-3; possible D gene TRBD2, 6 bases. CDR1 is DFQATT, CDR2 SNEGSKA, per germline (reference sequence). The CDR3 is 13 residues long. V dropped 1 base and J dropped 4 bases, with 9 bases sitting between them. CDR3 nucleotide sequence: TGCAGTGCTAGAGCGGGGGTTGCAGATACGCAGTATTTT. This codes for CSARAGVADTQYF.

This clonotype has just a few counts. V is TRBV6-2 or TRBV6-3 and J is TRBJ2-3, with D maybe TRBD1 (6 bases). V shed 4 bases and J shed 4 bases, with 21 bases lying between them. The CDR3 runs to 17 residues. Germline lookup yields CDR1 MNHEY and CDR2 SVGEGT. The CDR3 spells CASSSRTSGAGADTQYF. CDR3 nucleotides: TGTGCCAGCAGTTCTAGGACATCAGGGGCTGGTGCAGATACGCAGTATTTT.

The CDR3 DNA reads as TGCAGTGCTAGAGTCGTGACAGGTAGAAATTCACCCCTCCACTTT. This codes for CSARVVTGRNSPLHF. This chain links TRBV20-1 with TRBJ1-6, with D possibly being TRBD1 (6 bases). CDR1 is DFQATT and CDR2 is SNEGSKA in the germline V gene (reference sequence). Trimming took 1 base from V and 7 from J, leaving 14 bases between them. The CDR3 has 15 residues.

This clonotype occurred once. The genes are TRBV20-1 and TRBJ2-7, with 8 nucleotides matching TRBD1. V was pared by 6 bases and J by 6 bases, with 10 bases of the junction left unmatched. The CDR3 has 13 amino acids. In germline, CDR1 is DFQATT, CDR2 SNEGSKA (reference sequence). The CDR3 protein is CSAQDRDKREQYF. DNA for the CDR3: TGCAGTGCCCAGGACAGGGATAAGCGCGAGCAGTACTTC.